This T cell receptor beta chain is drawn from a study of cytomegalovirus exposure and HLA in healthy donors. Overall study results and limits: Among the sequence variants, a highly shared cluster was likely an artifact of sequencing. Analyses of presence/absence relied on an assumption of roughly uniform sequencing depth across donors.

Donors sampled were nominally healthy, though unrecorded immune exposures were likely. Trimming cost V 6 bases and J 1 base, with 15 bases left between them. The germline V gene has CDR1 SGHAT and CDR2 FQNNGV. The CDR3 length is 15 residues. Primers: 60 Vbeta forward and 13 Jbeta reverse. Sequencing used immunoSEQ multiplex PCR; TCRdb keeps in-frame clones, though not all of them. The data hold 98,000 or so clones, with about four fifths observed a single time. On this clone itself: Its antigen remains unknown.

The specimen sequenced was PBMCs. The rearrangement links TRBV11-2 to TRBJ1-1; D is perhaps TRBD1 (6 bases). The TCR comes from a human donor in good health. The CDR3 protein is CASRREGQQNTEAFF. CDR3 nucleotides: TGTGCCAGCAGGCGCGAAGGACAGCAGAACACTGAAGCTTTCTTT.